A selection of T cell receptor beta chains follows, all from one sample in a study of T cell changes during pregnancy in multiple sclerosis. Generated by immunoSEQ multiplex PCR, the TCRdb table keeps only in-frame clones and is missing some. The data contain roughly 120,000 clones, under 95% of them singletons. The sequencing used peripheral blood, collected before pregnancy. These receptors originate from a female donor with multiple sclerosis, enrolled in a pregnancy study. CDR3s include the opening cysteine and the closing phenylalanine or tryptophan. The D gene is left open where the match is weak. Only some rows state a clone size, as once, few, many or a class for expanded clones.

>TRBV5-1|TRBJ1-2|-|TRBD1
TGCGCCAGCAGCTTGGGAGGGGGCCTTCCCATCTATGGCTACACCTTC
CASSLGGGLPIYGYTF
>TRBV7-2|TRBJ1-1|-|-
TGTGCCAGCAGCGGCAGGGGAAAGGTGAACACTGAAGCTTTCTTT
CASSGRGKVNTEAFF
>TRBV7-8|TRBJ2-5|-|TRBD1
TGTGCCAGCAGATTAGACAGGGGGCGAGGGACCCAGTACTTC
CASRLDRGRGTQYF
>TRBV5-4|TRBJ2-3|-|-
TGTGCCAGCAGCCCTGAGCCGGGAACCGATACGCAGTATTTT
CASSPEPGTDTQYF
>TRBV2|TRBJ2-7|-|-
TGTGCCAGCAGTTCCCTCTCCTACGAGCAGTACTTC
CASSSLSYEQYF
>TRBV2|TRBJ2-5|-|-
TGTGCCAGCCACAGGGAGCCTCAAGAGACCCAGTACTTC
CASHREPQETQYF
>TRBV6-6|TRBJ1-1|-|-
TGTGCCAGCAGAACCTCCGGGACACCGAACACTGAAGCTTTCTTT
CASRTSGTPNTEAFF
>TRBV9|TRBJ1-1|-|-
TGTGCCAGCAGCGCTGGACAGAACACTGAAGCTTTCTTT
CASSAGQNTEAFF
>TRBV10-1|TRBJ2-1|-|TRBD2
TGCGCCAGCAGTGAGTCGGACGGGGGGAGAGATGAGCAGTTCTTC
CASSESDGGRDEQFF
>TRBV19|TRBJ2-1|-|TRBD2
TGTGCCAGTAGTCGGGGTTCTAGCGGGCCGACGTTCAATGAGCAGTTCTTC
CASSRGSSGPTFNEQFF
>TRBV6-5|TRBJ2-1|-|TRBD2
TGTGCCGCGACTAGGGGAGGGCTACGGGGCAATGAGCAGTTCTTC
CAATRGGLRGNEQFF
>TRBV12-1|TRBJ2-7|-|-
TGTGCCAGCAGACTAAACCTAGCGGGAGGGTTCTCCTACGAGCAGTACTTC
CASRLNLAGGFSYEQYF
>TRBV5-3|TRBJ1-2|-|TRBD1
TGTGCCAGAAGCCGCCCCGGGACAGTTAACTATGGCTACACCTTC
CARSRPGTVNYGYTF
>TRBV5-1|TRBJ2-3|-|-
TGCGCCAGCAGCCTCCTGACAAGCAGTGATACGCAGTATTTT
CASSLLTSSDTQYF
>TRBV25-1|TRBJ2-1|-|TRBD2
TGTGCCAGCAGAGGACTAGCTCTGGATGAGCAGTTCTTC
CASRGLALDEQFF
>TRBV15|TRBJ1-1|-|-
TGTGCCACCAGCAGTAGACTGATGAACACTGAAGCTTTCTTT
CATSSRLMNTEAFF
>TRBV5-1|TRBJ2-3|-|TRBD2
TGCGCCAGCAGCTTAGCGGGGGGGAGCACAGATACGCAGTATTTT
CASSLAGGSTDTQYF
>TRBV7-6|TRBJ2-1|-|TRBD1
TGTGCCAGCAGCTCTTACAGGGGGCGGGGCCCGGGAAATGAGCAGTTCTTC
CASSSYRGRGPGNEQFF
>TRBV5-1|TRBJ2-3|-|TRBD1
TGCGCCAGCGGGACAGGGCACACAGATACGCAGTATTTT
CASGTGHTDTQYF
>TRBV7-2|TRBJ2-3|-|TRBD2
TGTGCCAGCAGCCCCTCCAGGACTAGCGAACTACTACGCACAGATACGCAGTATTTT
CASSPSRTSELLRTDTQYF
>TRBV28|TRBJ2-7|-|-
TGTGCCAGCAGCTTGCAGGGAGGGGGAAAGGCCTACGAGCAGTACTTC
CASSLQGGGKAYEQYF
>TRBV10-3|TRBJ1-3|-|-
TGTGCCATCGAGGCACCCAACTCTGGAAACACCATATATTTT
CAIEAPNSGNTIYF
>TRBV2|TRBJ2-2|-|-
TGTGCCAGCAGGGCCGGGACATGGAACACCGGGGAGCTGTTTTTT
CASRAGTWNTGELFF
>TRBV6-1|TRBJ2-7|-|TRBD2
TGTGCCAGCAGTGTACCGGGACTAGTGGCCTACGAGCAGTACTTC
CASSVPGLVAYEQYF
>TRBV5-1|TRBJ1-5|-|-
TGCGCCAGCAGCTTGGACGGGGGGCTACGGCAGCCCCAGCATTTT
CASSLDGGLRQPQHF
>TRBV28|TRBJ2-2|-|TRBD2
TGTGCCAGCAGCTCGTGGGCAAGCGGGGGGGCAGGCACCGGGGAGCTGTTTTTT
CASSSWASGGAGTGELFF
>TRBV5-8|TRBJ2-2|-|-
TGTGCCAGCAGCTTCCAGACTTTGAACACCGGGGAGCTGTTTTTT
CASSFQTLNTGELFF
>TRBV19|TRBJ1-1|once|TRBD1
TGTGCCAGTAGTCGTAGGACAGGGGTTAGCGGCACTGAAGCTTTCTTT
CASSRRTGVSGTEAFF
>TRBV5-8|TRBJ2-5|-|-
TGTGCCAGCAGCTTGGCCACTAGGGCTGGGGAGACCCAGTACTTC
CASSLATRAGETQYF
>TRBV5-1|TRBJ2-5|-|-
TGCGCCAGCAGCGACGGGGGACAGTTACAAGAGACCCAGTACTTC
CASSDGGQLQETQYF
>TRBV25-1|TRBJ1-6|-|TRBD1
TGTGCCAGCAGTGCCCTGGACAGGGAACCTAATTCACCCCTCCACTTT
CASSALDREPNSPLHF
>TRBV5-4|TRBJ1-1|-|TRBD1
TGTGCCAGCAGCTCGCAGGGGGCCGGGGGGACTGAAGCTTTCTTT
CASSSQGAGGTEAFF
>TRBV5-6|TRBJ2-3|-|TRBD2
TGTGCCAGCAGCTCCCTAGCGGGAGAGCTCCATACGCAGTATTTT
CASSSLAGELHTQYF
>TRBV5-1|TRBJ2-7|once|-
TGCGCCAGCAGCTTGGGGCAGGGGTTCTACGAGCAGTACTTC
CASSLGQGFYEQYF
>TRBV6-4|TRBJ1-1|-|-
TGTGCCAGCCCCGGACAGCTCAACCCTGAAGCTTTCTTT
CASPGQLNPEAFF
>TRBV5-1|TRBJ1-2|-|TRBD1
TGCGCCAGCAGCTTGGAACAGGGGGCTTATGGCTACACCTTC
CASSLEQGAYGYTF
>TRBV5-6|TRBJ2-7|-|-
TGTGCCAGCAGTCTGGGACTCTACGAGCAGTACTTC
CASSLGLYEQYF
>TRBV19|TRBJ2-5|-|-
TGTGCCAGTTCTAGCATTACAACTCGGGAGACCCAGTACTTC
CASSSITTRETQYF
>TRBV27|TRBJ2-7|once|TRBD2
TGTGCCAGCACCTCCGGGACTAGCGGGAGTGGGTACGAGCAGTACTTC
CASTSGTSGSGYEQYF
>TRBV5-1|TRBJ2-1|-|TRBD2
TGCGCCAGCAGCTTAGCCAGCGGGAGATCCGAGCAGTTCTTC
CASSLASGRSEQFF
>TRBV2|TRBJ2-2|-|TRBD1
TGTGCCAGCAGTCCGGACAGGTTGAACACCGGGGAGCTGTTTTTT
CASSPDRLNTGELFF
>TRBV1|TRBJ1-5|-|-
TGCACCAGCACCCAGAATCAGCCCCAGCGTTTT
CTSTQNQPQRF
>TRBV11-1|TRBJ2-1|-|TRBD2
TGTGCCAGCAGTTTACGTAGCGGGGGGCCCTACAATGAGCAGTTCTTC
CASSLRSGGPYNEQFF
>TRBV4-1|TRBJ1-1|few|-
TGCGCCAGCAGCCAAGAGGGCGGGGTGCAAGCTTTCTTT
CASSQEGGVQAFF